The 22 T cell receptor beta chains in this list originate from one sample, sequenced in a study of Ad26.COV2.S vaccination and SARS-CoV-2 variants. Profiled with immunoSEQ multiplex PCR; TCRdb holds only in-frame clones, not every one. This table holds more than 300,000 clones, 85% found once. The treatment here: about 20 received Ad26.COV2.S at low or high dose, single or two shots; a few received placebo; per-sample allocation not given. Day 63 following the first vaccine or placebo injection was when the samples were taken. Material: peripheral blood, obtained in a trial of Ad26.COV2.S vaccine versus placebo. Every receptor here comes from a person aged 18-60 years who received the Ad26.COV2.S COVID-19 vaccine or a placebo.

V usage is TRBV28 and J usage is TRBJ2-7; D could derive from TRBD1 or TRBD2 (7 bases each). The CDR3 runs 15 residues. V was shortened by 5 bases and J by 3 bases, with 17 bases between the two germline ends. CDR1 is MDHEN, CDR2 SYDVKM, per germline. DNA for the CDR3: TGTGCCAGCAGTCAGGGGGGGGAGGGTCGCTACGAGCAGTACTTC. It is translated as CASSQGGEGRYEQYF.

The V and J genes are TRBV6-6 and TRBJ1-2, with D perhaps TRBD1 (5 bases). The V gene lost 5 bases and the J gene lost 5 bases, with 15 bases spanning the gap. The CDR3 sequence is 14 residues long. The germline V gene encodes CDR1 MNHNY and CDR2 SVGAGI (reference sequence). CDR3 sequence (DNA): TGTGCCAGCAGTGACGACGTAGCAGGGTATGGCTACACCTTC. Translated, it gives CASSDDVAGYGYTF.

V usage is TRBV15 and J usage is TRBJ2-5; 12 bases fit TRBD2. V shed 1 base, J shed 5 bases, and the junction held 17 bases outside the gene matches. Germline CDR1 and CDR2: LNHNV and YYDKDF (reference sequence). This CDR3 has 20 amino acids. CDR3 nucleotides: TGTGCCACCAGCAGAGCCCCGAAAGGACTAGCGGGGAGCTCGCGGGAGACCCAGTACTTC. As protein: CATSRAPKGLAGSSRETQYF.

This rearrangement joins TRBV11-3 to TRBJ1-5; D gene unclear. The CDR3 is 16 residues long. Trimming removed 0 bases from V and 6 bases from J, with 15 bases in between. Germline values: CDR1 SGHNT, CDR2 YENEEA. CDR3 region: CASSLDSIQFSQPQHF. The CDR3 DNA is TGTGCCAGCAGCTTAGATTCCATACAGTTCAGTCAGCCCCAGCATTTT.

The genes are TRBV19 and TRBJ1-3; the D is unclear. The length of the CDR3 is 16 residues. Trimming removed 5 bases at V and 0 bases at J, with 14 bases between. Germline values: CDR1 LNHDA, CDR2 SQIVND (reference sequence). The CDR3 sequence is CASSDWTAVSGNTIYF. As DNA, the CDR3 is TGTGCCAGTAGTGATTGGACGGCCGTCTCTGGAAACACCATATATTTT.

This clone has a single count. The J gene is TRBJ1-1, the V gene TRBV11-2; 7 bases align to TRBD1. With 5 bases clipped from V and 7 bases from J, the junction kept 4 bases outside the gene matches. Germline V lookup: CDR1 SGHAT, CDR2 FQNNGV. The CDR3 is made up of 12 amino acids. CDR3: CASSQGGFEAFF. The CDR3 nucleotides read TGTGCCAGCAGCCAAGGGGGCTTTGAAGCTTTCTTT.

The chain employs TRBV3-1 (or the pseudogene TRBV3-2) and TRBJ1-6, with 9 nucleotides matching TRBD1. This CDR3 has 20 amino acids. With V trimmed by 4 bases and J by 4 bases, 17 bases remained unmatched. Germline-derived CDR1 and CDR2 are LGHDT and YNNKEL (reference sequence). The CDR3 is CASSRPTANRGLPYNSPLHF. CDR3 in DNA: TGTGCCAGCAGCCGGCCGACCGCAAACAGGGGGCTTCCATATAATTCACCCCTCCACTTT.

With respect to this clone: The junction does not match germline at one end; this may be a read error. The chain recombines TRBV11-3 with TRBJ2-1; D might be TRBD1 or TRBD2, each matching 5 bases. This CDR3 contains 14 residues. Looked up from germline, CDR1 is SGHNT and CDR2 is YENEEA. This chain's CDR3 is CASSSGTNYDEQFF. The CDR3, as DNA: TGTGCCAGCAGCTCCGGGACCAACTACGATGAGCAGTTCTTC.

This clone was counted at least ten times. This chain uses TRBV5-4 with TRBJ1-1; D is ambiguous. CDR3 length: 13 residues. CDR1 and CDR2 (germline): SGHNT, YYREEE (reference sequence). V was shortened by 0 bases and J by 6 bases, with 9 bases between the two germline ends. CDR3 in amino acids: CASSLGARAEAFF. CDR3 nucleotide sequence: TGTGCCAGCAGCTTGGGGGCAAGGGCTGAAGCTTTCTTT.

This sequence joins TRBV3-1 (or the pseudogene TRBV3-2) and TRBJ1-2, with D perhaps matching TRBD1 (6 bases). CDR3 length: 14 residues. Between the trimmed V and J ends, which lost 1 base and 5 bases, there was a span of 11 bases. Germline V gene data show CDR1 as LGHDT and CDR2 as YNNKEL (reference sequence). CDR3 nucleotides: TGTGCCAGCAGCCAAGGGACAGAACCTTATGGCTACACCTTC. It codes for CASSQGTEPYGYTF.

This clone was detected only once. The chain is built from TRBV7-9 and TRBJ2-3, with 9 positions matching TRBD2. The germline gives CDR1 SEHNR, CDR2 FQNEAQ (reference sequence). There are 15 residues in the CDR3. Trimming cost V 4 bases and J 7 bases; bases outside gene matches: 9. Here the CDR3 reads CASSSVAGGPNTQYF. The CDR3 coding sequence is TGTGCCAGCAGCTCTGTCGCGGGGGGGCCGAATACGCAGTATTTT.

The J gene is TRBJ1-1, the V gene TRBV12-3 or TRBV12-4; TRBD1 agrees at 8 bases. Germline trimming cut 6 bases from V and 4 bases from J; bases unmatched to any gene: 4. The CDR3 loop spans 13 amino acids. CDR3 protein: CASSWTGTTEAFF. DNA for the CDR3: TGTGCCAGCAGCTGGACAGGGACCACTGAAGCTTTCTTT.

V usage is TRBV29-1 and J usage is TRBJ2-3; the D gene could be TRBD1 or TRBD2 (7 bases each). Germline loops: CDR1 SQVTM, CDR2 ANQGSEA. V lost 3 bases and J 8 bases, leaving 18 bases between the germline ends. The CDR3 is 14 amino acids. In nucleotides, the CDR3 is TGCAGCGTTGAGAAGCGGTCAGGGGGGGGTACGCAGTATTTT. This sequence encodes CSVEKRSGGGTQYF.

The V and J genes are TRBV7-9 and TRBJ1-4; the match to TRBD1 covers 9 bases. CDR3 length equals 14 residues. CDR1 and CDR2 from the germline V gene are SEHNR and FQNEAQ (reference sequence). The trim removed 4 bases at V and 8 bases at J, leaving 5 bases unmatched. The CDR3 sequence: CASSSQQGAEKLFF. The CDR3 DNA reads TGTGCCAGCAGCTCCCAACAGGGGGCGGAAAAACTGTTTTTT. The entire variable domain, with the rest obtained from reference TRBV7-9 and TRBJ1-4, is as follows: DTGVSQNPRHKITKRGQNVTFRCDPISEHNRLYWYRQTLGQGPEFLTYFQNEAQLEKSRLLSDRFSAERPKGSFSTLEIQRTEQGDSAMYLCASSSQQGAEKLFFGSGTQLSVL.

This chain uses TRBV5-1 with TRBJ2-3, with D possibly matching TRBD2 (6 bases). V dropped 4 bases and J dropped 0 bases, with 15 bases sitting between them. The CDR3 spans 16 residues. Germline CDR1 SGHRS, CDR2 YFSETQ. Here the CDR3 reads CASSPLGGASTDTQYF. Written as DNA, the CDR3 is TGCGCCAGCAGCCCCCTGGGGGGAGCTAGCACAGATACGCAGTATTTT.

CDR3 region: CASSLRGAGVYEQYF. CDR3 nucleotides: TGTGCCAGCAGCTTGAGGGGGGCTGGGGTCTACGAGCAGTACTTC. The chain carries TRBV5-8 and TRBJ2-7; perhaps D is TRBD1 or TRBD2 (6 bases each). Trimming removed 1 base at V and 3 bases at J, with 14 bases between. Germline lookup yields CDR1 SGHTS and CDR2 YDEGEE. CDR3 length: 15 amino acids.

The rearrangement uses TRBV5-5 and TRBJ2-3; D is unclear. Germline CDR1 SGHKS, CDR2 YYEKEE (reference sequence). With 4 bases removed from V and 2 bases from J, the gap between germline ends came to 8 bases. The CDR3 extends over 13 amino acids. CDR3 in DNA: TGTGCCAGCAGCCCCTTCGTCACAGATACGCAGTATTTT. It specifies CASSPFVTDTQYF.

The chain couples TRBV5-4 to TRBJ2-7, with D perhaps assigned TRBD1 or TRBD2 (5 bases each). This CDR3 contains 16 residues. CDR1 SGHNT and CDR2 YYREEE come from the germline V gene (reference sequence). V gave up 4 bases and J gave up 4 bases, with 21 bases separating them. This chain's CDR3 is CASSRPPTGTQYEQYF. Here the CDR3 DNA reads TGTGCCAGCAGCCGACCCCCAACCGGGACCCAATACGAGCAGTACTTC.

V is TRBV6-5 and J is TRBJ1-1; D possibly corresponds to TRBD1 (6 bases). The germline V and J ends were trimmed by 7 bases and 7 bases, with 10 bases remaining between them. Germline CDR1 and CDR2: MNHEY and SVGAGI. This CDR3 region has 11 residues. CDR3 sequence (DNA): TGTGCCAGCATCGGACAGCTTGAAGCTTTCTTT. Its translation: CASIGQLEAFF.

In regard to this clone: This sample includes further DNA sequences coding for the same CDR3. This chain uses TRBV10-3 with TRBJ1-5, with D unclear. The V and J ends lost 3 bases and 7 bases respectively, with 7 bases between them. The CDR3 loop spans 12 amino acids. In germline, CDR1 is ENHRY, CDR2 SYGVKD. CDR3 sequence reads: CAISEGGQPQHF. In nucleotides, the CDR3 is TGTGCCATCAGTGAAGGCGGACAGCCCCAGCATTTT.

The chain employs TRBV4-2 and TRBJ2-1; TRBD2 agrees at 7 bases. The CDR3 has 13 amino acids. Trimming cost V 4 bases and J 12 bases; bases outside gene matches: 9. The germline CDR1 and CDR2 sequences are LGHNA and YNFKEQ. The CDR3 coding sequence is TGTGCCAGCAGCCCTCGCGGGGGAACCGGGCAGTTCTTC. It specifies CASSPRGGTGQFF.

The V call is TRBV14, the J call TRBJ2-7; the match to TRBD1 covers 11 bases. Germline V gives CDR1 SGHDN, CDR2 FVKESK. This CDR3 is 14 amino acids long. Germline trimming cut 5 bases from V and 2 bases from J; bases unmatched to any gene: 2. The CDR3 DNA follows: TGTGCCAGCAGCGGACAGGGGGCCCCCTACGAGCAGTACTTC. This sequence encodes CASSGQGAPYEQYF.